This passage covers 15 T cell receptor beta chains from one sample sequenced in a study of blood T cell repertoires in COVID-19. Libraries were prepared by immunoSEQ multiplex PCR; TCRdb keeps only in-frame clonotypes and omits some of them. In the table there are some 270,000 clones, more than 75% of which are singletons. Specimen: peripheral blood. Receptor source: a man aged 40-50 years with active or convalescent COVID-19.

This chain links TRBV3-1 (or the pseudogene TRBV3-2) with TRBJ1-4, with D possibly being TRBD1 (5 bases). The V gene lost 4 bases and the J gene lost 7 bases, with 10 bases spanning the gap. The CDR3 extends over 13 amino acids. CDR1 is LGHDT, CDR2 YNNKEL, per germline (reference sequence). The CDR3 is CASSLSGIEKLFF. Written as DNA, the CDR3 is TGTGCCAGCAGCCTCTCAGGGATTGAAAAACTGTTTTTT.

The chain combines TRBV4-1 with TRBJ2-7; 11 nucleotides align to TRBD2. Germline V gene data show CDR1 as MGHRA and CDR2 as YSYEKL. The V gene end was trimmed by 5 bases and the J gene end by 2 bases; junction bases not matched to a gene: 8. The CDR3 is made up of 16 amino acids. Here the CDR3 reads CASSNSGGAGTYEQYF. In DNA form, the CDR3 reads TGCGCCAGCAGCAATAGCGGGGGGGCCGGAACCTACGAGCAGTACTTC.

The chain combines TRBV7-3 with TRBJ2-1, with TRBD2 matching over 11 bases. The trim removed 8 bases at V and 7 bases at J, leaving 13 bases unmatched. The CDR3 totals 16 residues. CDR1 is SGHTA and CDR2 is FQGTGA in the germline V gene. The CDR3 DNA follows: TGTGCCAGCGCCCCCGTCGGGGTAGCGGGGGGGAATGAGCAGTTCTTC. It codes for CASAPVGVAGGNEQFF.

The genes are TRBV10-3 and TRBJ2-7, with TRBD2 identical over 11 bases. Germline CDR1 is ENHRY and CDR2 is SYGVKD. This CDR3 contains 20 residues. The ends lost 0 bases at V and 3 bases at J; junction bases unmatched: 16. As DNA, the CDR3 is TGTGCCATCAGTGAGTCGCGGAGGGTTAAGGGACTAGCGGATAACTACGAGCAGTACTTC. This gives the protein CAISESRRVKGLADNYEQYF.

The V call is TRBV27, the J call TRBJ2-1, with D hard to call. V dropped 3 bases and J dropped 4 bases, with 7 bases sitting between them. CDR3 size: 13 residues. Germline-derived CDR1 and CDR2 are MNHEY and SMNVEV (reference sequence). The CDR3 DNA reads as TGTGCCAGCAGTTTGAGCCGGTACAATGAGCAGTTCTTC. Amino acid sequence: CASSLSRYNEQFF.

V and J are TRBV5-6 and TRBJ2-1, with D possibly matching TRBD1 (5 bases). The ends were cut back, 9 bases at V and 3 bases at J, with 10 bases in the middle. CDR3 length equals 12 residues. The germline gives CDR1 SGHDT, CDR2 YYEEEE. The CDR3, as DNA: TGTGCCACCACCAGGGACTACAATGAGCAGTTCTTC. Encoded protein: CATTRDYNEQFF.

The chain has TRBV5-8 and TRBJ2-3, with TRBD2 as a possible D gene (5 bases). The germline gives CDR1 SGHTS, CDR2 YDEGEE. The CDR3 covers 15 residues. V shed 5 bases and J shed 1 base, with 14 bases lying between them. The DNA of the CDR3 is TGTGCCAGCAGTATGGGAGATGGCGGCACAGATACGCAGTATTTT. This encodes CASSMGDGGTDTQYF.

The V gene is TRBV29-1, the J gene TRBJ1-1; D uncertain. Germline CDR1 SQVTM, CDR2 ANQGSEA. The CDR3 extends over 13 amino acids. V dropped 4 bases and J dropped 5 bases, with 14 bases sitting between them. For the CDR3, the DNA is TGCAGCGTTGTTCAGCGCGGGTGGACTGAAGCTTTCTTT. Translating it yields CSVVQRGWTEAFF. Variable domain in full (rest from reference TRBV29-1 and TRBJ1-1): SAVISQKPSRDICQRGTSLTIQCQVDSQVTMMFWYRQQPGQSLTLIATANQGSEATYESGFVIDKFPISRPNLTFSTLTVSNMSPEDSSIYLCSVVQRGWTEAFFGQGTRLTVV.

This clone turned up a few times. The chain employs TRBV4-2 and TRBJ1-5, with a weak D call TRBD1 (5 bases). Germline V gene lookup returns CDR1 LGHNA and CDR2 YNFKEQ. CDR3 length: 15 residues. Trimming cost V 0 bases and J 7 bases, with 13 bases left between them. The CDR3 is CASSQDLGGRQPQHF. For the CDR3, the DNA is TGTGCCAGCAGCCAAGATCTGGGGGGACGGCAGCCCCAGCATTTT.

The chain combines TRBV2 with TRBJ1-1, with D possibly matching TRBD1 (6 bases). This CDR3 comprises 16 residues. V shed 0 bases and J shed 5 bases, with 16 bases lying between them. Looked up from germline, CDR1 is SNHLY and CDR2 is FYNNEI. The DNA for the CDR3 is TGTGCCAGCAGTGAAGCATTGCCGGGGGGGGCTACTGAAGCTTTCTTT. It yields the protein CASSEALPGGATEAFF.

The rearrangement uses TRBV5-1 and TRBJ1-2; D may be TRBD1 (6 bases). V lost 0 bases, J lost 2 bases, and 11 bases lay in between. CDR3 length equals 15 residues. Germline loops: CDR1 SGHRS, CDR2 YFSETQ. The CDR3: CASSLGTVANYGYTF. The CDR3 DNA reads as TGCGCCAGCAGCTTGGGGACAGTCGCAAACTATGGCTACACCTTC.

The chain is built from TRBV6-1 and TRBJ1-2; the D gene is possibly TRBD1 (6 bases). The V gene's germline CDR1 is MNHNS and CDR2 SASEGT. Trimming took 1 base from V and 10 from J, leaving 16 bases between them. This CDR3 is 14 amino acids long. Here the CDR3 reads CASSEVWGHPLYTF. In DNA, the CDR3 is TGTGCCAGCAGTGAAGTTTGGGGGCACCCTCTCTACACCTTC.

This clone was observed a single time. DNA for the CDR3: TGTGCCAGCAGCCAAAGAGGGGGCGGGACTGAAGCTTTCTTT. Its translation: CASSQRGGGTEAFF. The chain recombines TRBV3-1 (or the pseudogene TRBV3-2) with TRBJ1-1, with 7 bases aligning to TRBD1. The CDR3 runs 14 residues. Germline V gene sequence: CDR1 LGHDT, CDR2 YNNKEL (reference sequence). The trim removed 2 bases at V and 5 bases at J, leaving 5 bases unmatched.

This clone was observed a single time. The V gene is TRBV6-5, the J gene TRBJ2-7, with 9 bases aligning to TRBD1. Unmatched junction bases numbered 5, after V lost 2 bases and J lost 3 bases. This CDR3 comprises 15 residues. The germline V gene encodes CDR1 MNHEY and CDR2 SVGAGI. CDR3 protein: CASSYGTGGGYEQYF. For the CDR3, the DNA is TGTGCCAGCAGTTACGGTACAGGGGGCGGCTACGAGCAGTACTTC.

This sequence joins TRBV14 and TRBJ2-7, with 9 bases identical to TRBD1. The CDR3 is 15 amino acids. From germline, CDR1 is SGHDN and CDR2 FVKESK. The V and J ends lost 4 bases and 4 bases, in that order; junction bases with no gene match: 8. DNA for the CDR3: TGTGCCAGCAGCCTTACCGGGACAGGGATATACGAGCAGTACTTC. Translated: CASSLTGTGIYEQYF.